This T cell receptor beta chain was obtained from a study of cytomegalovirus exposure and HLA in healthy donors. Primers for the PCR totalled 60 Vbeta and 13 Jbeta. Generated by immunoSEQ multiplex PCR, the TCRdb table keeps only in-frame clones and is missing some. The sample yields under 100,000 clones, more than 70% seen once. The CDR3 runs to 14 residues. J lost 4 bases, V lost 4 bases, and 7 bases had no gene match. Germline V lookup: CDR1 MDHEN, CDR2 SYDVKM. The donors (healthy individuals) were bone marrow donors. Regarding the study as a whole: Specificity for CMV antigens was confirmed in vitro for a few of the CMV-associated chains.

To note about this clone: Its target is unknown.

The genes are TRBV28 and TRBJ2-7, with 7 positions matching TRBD1. The receptor was isolated from a man aged 35-49 years in good health and CMV-seronegative. Sequencing was carried out using PBMCs. In nucleotides, the CDR3 is TGTGCCAGCAGTTCGCACAGGGGACAGTACGAGCAGTACTTC. Translation gives CASSSHRGQYEQYF.